One sample yielded the 14 T cell receptor beta chains listed below, sequenced in a study of shared clonotypes between healthy human individuals. Using immunoSEQ multiplex PCR, the repertoire was profiled, and TCRdb retains in-frame clones only, with some absent. The sample shows roughly 2.5 million clones, approximately 94% of them seen only once. Sequenced sample: naive CD4+ T cells sorted from blood. The subset here: CD45RA+ positively selected. The receptors shown here come from a young man in good health.

Comment on this clone: Other DNA sequences in this specimen translate into the identical CDR3. The J gene is TRBJ2-3, the V gene TRBV6-1; D is undetermined. Germline CDR1 and CDR2: MNHNS and SASEGT. The CDR3 covers 13 residues. V lost 4 bases, J lost 3 bases, and 8 bases lay in between. The CDR3 loop is CASSVPGTDTQYF. CDR3 DNA sequence: TGTGCCAGCAGTGTTCCCGGGACAGATACGCAGTATTTT.

This sequence joins TRBV6-6 and TRBJ1-4; 8 bases align to TRBD1. Trimming at V came to 6 bases and at J to 3 bases, leaving 3 bases not matched to a gene. Germline V gives CDR1 MNHNY, CDR2 SVGAGI (reference sequence). CDR3 length equals 14 residues. CDR3 in amino acids: CASSGQGANEKLFF. The CDR3 DNA reads as TGTGCCAGCAGCGGACAGGGTGCTAATGAAAAACTGTTTTTT.

This sequence joins TRBV7-8 and TRBJ2-3; D possibly uses TRBD1 or TRBD2 (5 bases each). Germline CDR1 SGHVS, CDR2 FQNEAQ. CDR3 length: 15 residues. The ends were cut back, 5 bases at V and 1 base at J, with 13 bases in the middle. CDR3 in amino acids: CASSREGSGTDTQYF. Written as DNA, the CDR3 is TGTGCCAGCAGCCGAGAGGGGTCAGGCACAGATACGCAGTATTTT.

This chain connects TRBV7-9 to TRBJ2-3, with 8 bases lining up with TRBD2. The CDR3 length is 17 residues. In germline, CDR1 is SEHNR, CDR2 FQNEAQ (reference sequence). The junction had 5 bases not matched to a gene; V was cut back by 0 bases and J by 0 bases. The CDR3 DNA reads TGTGCCAGCAGCTTAGCGGCCCCTAGCGGGAGCACAGATACGCAGTATTTT. Protein sequence: CASSLAAPSGSTDTQYF.

This chain joins TRBV19 and TRBJ1-2; the match to TRBD1 covers 10 bases. Germline CDR1 reads LNHDA; CDR2 reads SQIVND (reference sequence). With 10 bases clipped from V and 8 bases from J, the junction kept 19 bases outside the gene matches. CDR3 length: 16 amino acids. The CDR3 protein is CATRVGGRDRGSGYTF. CDR3 DNA: TGTGCCACCAGAGTAGGGGGCCGGGACAGGGGATCAGGCTACACCTTC.

This clone occurred once. The chain carries TRBV5-4 and TRBJ2-3; 11 positions agree with TRBD2. The CDR3 totals 16 residues. V gave up 2 bases and J gave up 1 base; unmatched junction bases: 3. Germline CDR1 is SGHNT and CDR2 is YYREEE (reference sequence). CDR3 sequence reads: CASSFTSGSGTDTQYF. Here the CDR3 DNA reads TGTGCCAGCAGCTTTACTAGCGGGAGTGGCACAGATACGCAGTATTTT.

As to this clone: Other DNA sequences from this sample encode an identical CDR3 as well. This rearrangement joins TRBV7-2 to TRBJ2-6; 11 bases match TRBD1. Germline V gives CDR1 SGHTA, CDR2 FQGNSA. Unmatched junction bases numbered 7, after V lost 7 bases and J lost 2 bases. The CDR3 contains 17 residues. The DNA for the CDR3 is TGTGCCAGCAACTCGGGACAGGGGGTTACTGGGGCCAACGTCCTGACTTTC. Amino acids: CASNSGQGVTGANVLTF.

This chain joins TRBV29-1 and TRBJ2-3; TRBD2 matches at 14 bases. The germline CDR1 and CDR2 sequences are SQVTM and ANQGSEA. V dropped 6 bases and J dropped 1; count of bases not matched to a gene: 9. CDR3 size: 17 residues. The CDR3 spells CSVAGTSGRQGTDTQYF. The DNA of the CDR3 is TGCAGCGTCGCCGGGACTAGCGGGAGACAGGGCACAGATACGCAGTATTTT.

The genes are TRBV7-2 and TRBJ1-2, with D unclear. The CDR3 totals 15 residues. The germline V gene encodes CDR1 SGHTA and CDR2 FQGNSA. Trimming shortened V by 1 base and J by 5 bases, and 14 bases separated the two germline ends. The CDR3 loop is CASSLGRQAPYGYTF. For the CDR3, the DNA is TGTGCCAGCAGCTTAGGTCGCCAGGCCCCTTATGGCTACACCTTC.

The gene calls are TRBV5-5 and TRBJ1-2; D unresolved. Trimming removed 6 bases at V and 2 bases at J, with 20 bases between. The CDR3 runs 16 residues. In germline, CDR1 is SGHKS, CDR2 YYEKEE (reference sequence). CDR3 sequence reads: CASTMIRPTGNYGYTF. DNA of the CDR3: TGTGCCAGCACTATGATCCGGCCCACGGGGAACTATGGCTACACCTTC.

The chain has TRBV2 and TRBJ2-1, with D perhaps TRBD1 or TRBD2 (5 bases each). With 6 bases removed from V and 7 bases from J, the gap between germline ends came to 16 bases. There are 14 residues in the CDR3. The germline V gene has CDR1 SNHLY and CDR2 FYNNEI. Here the CDR3 reads CASSATRGTNEQFF. The CDR3 DNA sequence: TGTGCCAGCAGCGCCACGAGAGGGACGAATGAGCAGTTCTTC.

The rearrangement joins TRBV9 to TRBJ2-5; either TRBD1 or TRBD2 may supply D (5 bases each). The CDR3 sequence is 15 residues long. The germline CDR1 and CDR2 sequences are SGDLS and YYNGEE. V lost 0 bases, J lost 0 bases, and 9 bases lay in between. CDR3 DNA: TGTGCCAGCAGCGTAGCGGGGCGGTACCAAGAGACCCAGTACTTC. Protein: CASSVAGRYQETQYF.

This chain uses TRBV7-2 with TRBJ1-3; 8 nucleotides line up with TRBD1. V lost 1 base, J lost 7 bases, and 9 bases stayed unmatched. CDR1 and CDR2 (germline): SGHTA, FQGNSA. This CDR3 comprises 16 residues. CDR3 nucleotides: TGTGCCAGCAGCTTAGGTACAGGGGGTCTTCGGAACACCATATATTTT. This codes for CASSLGTGGLRNTIYF. Together with reference TRBV7-2 and TRBJ1-3, the CDR3 gives the full variable domain: GAGVSQSPSNKVTEKGKDVELRCDPISGHTALYWYRQSLGQGLEFLIYFQGNSAPDKSGLPSDRFSAERTGGSVSTLTIQRTQQEDSAVYLCASSLGTGGLRNTIYFGEGSWLTVV.

The chain is built from TRBV27 and TRBJ2-1; 9 bases agree with TRBD2. With V trimmed by 4 bases and J by 7 bases, 11 bases remained unmatched. Germline CDR1 MNHEY, CDR2 SMNVEV (reference sequence). The CDR3 extends over 16 amino acids. The CDR3 DNA reads TGTGCCAGCAGTTCCGGGGGCGGGAGGGCCTGGAATGAGCAGTTCTTC. Translating gives CASSSGGGRAWNEQFF.